The clone carrying this T cell receptor (beta chain) was seen just once. Under the authors' procedure: It was from reference gene primer amplification that nucleated cell counts were estimated. Here immunoSEQ multiplex PCR was the method, and the copy in TCRdb shows in-frame clones only, minus some. V, J and clone size are those of that table, while D and trimming were read from the DNA. The sample lists fewer than 300,000 clones, approximately 90% seen once, with around 2% in the top ten. The sample comes from a study of blood T cell repertoires in COVID-19. Background on the study: Whether acute or convalescent, the COVID-19 samples came from the United States, Italy and Spain. Sample material is recorded as cDNA or gDNA derived from T cells, B-cell-depleted T cells, or PBMCs.

Enrolled during active infection, Seattle patients were then followed longitudinally. Germline loops: CDR1 SGDLS, CDR2 YYNGEE. This CDR3 is built from 15 residues. V lost 0 bases, J lost 3 bases, and 2 bases stayed unmatched. The chain uses TRBV9 and TRBJ2-2; 7 nucleotides match TRBD2. The receptor's source is a woman between 25 and 40 years old with COVID-19, enrolled during active disease. The sample was peripheral blood. CDR3 residues: CASSVVAGDTGELFF. As DNA, the CDR3 is TGTGCCAGCAGCGTAGTGGCGGGAGACACCGGGGAGCTGTTTTTT.